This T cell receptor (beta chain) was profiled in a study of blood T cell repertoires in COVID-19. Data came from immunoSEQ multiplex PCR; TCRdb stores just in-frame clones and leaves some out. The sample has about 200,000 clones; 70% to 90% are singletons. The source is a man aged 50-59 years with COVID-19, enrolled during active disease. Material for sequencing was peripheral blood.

The CDR3 loop reads CASSVGQTSGPDTQYF. The CDR3 DNA follows: TGTGCCAGCAGCGTGGGGCAGACTAGCGGGCCAGATACGCAGTATTTT. This chain connects TRBV9 to TRBJ2-3; 10 nucleotides align to TRBD2. CDR1 and CDR2 (germline): SGDLS, YYNGEE. Unmatched junction bases numbered 7, after V lost 2 bases and J lost 4 bases. The CDR3 covers 16 residues.